These 18 T cell receptor beta chains originate from one sample sequenced in a study of CD8 T cells in ankylosing spondylitis (dated by TCRdb to 2017 to 2019). Library construction relied on 5' RACE. TCRdb names Illumina HiSeq 2500 as the instrument used. TCRdb took the public reads, trimmed them with fastp at Q25, ran MiXCR for clone calling and kept in-frame beta chains. Rows with one shared CDR3 protein collapse into an entry with the most common genes and DNA. In this sample the table shows a few hundred thousand distinct CDR3 sequences, approximately 11% of which occur a single time. The ten largest clones capture about 6.8% of the sample. Material for sequencing was blood, either unsorted or a sorted T cell fraction (not recorded which). These receptors were obtained from a male donor with ankylosing spondylitis or in good health (not recorded which).

This clonotype was found a few times. This CDR3 is CASSLKLVRTDTQYF. CDR3 nucleotide sequence: TGTGCCAGCAGTTTAAAACTAGTGAGAACAGATACGCAGTATTTT. The genes are TRBV28 and TRBJ2-3; tentative D call: TRBD2 (5 bases). The CDR3 sequence is 15 residues long. V was shortened by 2 bases and J by 3 bases, with 12 bases between the two germline ends. The germline V gene has CDR1 MDHEN and CDR2 SYDVKM.

The rearrangement links TRBV5-1 to TRBJ2-3; D gene unclear. Germline lookup yields CDR1 SGHRS and CDR2 YFSETQ. The CDR3 loop spans 15 amino acids. V was cut by 1 base and J by 2 bases, with 11 bases left in between. For the CDR3, the DNA is TGCGCCAGCAGCTTGCAGGAAAGGAACACAGATACGCAGTATTTT. Translation gives CASSLQERNTDTQYF.

This clonotype appeared a few times. The J gene is TRBJ1-6, the V gene TRBV3-1; D is uncertain. This CDR3 region has 16 residues. V was trimmed by 2 bases and J by 0 bases, leaving 8 bases between them. Germline V gene data show CDR1 as LGHDT and CDR2 as YNNKEL (reference sequence). CDR3 loop: CASSQSRSSYNSPLHF. The DNA of the CDR3 is TGTGCCAGCAGCCAAAGTAGGAGCTCCTATAATTCACCCCTCCACTTT.

The chain carries TRBV2 and TRBJ2-5; 8 bases line up with TRBD1. This CDR3 is built from 14 residues. CDR1 and CDR2 from the germline V gene are SNHLY and FYNNEI. The J segment lost 5 bases and the V segment lost 4 bases, leaving 6 bases of the junction unmatched. The CDR3, as DNA: TGTGCCAGCAGTGCCGACAGGGGCTCCGAGACCCAGTACTTC. It yields the protein CASSADRGSETQYF.

This clonotype has more than one count but fewer than ten. V usage is TRBV27 and J usage is TRBJ2-2, with 8 nucleotides matching TRBD2. Unmatched junction bases numbered 10, after V lost 7 bases and J lost 3 bases. Germline V gene sequence: CDR1 MNHEY, CDR2 SMNVEV (reference sequence). There are 16 residues in the CDR3. CDR3 coding DNA: TGTGCCAGCAAGGGGGTAGCGGGAAGCGACACCGGGGAGCTGTTTTTT. Its protein is CASKGVAGSDTGELFF.

This clonotype was seen repeatedly, ten times or more. The chain recombines TRBV20-1 with TRBJ2-1; tentatively, D is TRBD2 (5 bases). Per germline, CDR1 DFQATT and CDR2 SNEGSKA (reference sequence). V lost 0 bases to trimming and J lost 7 bases, with 31 bases between them. The CDR3 is 20 residues long. The CDR3 DNA is TGCAGTGCTAGAGATAGAGGAACGACTCGGGCCTTTACTAGGGATAATGAGCAGTTCTTC. It translates to CSARDRGTTRAFTRDNEQFF.

This clonotype turned up a few times. The V and J genes are TRBV7-8 and TRBJ2-5; D gene ambiguous. CDR1 is SGHVS, CDR2 FQNEAQ, per germline. There are 15 residues in the CDR3. V lost 5 bases and J lost 4, with 17 bases in between. The CDR3 coding sequence is TGTGCCAGCAGCGGCGCGTTGGGCGTAGGAGAGACCCAGTACTTC. It yields the protein CASSGALGVGETQYF. Variable domain in full (rest from reference TRBV7-8 and TRBJ2-5): GAGVSQSPRYKVAKRGQDVALRCDPISGHVSLFWYQQALGQGPEFLTYFQNEAQLDKSGLPSDRFFAERPEGSVSTLKIQRTQQEDSAVYLCASSGALGVGETQYFGPGTRLLVL.

This clonotype was seen repeatedly, ten times or more. The chain couples TRBV12-3 or TRBV12-4 to TRBJ2-7; D is unresolved. Trimming pared 6 bases from V and 4 bases from J, leaving 13 bases between. CDR3 length: 13 amino acids. CDR3 DNA sequence: TGTGCCAGCAGCTTAACAGTTCAGTACGAGCAGTACTTC. This sequence encodes CASSLTVQYEQYF.

This clonotype was seen at least ten times. J is TRBJ2-5 and V is TRBV28, with 8 bases matching TRBD2. The CDR3 loop spans 14 amino acids. Germline V gene sequence: CDR1 MDHEN, CDR2 SYDVKM. Losses at the gene ends were 9 bases for V and 0 bases for J; bases not matched to a gene: 6. CDR3 coding DNA: TGTGCCAGTTCGGCGGGAGGATACCAAGAGACCCAGTACTTC. Translated, it gives CASSAGGYQETQYF.

This clonotype was detected many times. The chain carries TRBV4-1 and TRBJ2-4; D perhaps matches TRBD1 (5 bases). The V and J ends lost 1 base and 3 bases respectively, with 13 bases between them. From germline, CDR1 is MGHRA and CDR2 YSYEKL. The CDR3 has 16 residues. The CDR3 sequence: CASSQGRRRGKNIQYF. DNA of the CDR3: TGCGCCAGCAGCCAAGGCCGGCGAAGGGGCAAAAACATTCAGTACTTC.

At least ten counts were recorded for this clonotype. The chain recombines TRBV4-1 with TRBJ2-3; D is unresolved. The germline gives CDR1 MGHRA, CDR2 YSYEKL. CDR3 length: 14 residues. The V end was cut by 1 base, the J end by 3 bases, with 8 bases between. Here the CDR3 DNA reads TGCGCCAGCAGCCAAGTGGACGGAACAGATACGCAGTATTTT. Its protein is CASSQVDGTDTQYF.

This rearrangement joins TRBV5-1 to TRBJ2-7; TRBD1 agrees at 7 bases. CDR1 and CDR2 from the germline V gene are SGHRS and YFSETQ. The CDR3 is 13 amino acids. V trimming: 2 bases; J trimming: 7 bases; junction bases outside the gene matches: 6. CDR3 nucleotide sequence: TGCGCCAGCAGCTTCCGGGACAGCGCGGAGCAGTACTTC. This encodes CASSFRDSAEQYF.

This clonotype was counted at least ten times. The chain joins TRBV11-2 to TRBJ2-5; 8 nucleotides match TRBD1. Germline V gives CDR1 SGHAT, CDR2 FQNNGV. This CDR3 comprises 16 residues. With V trimmed by 2 bases and J by 0 bases, 5 bases remained unmatched. DNA for the CDR3: TGTGCCAGCAGCTTAATTCGGACAGGGTACCAAGAGACCCAGTACTTC. Translating gives CASSLIRTGYQETQYF. Full variable domain (missing parts from reference TRBV11-2 and TRBJ2-5): EAGVAQSPRYKIIEKRQSVAFWCNPISGHATLYWYQQILGQGPKLLIQFQNNGVVDDSQLPKDRFSAERLKGVDSTLKIQPAKLEDSAVYLCASSLIRTGYQETQYFGPGTRLLVL.

This clonotype was recorded many times. The rearrangement links TRBV5-1 to TRBJ2-5; TRBD2 agrees at 12 bases. The CDR3 consists of 13 residues. V lost 5 bases and J lost 5; bases outside the gene matches: 1. Germline V gives CDR1 SGHRS, CDR2 YFSETQ. This CDR3 is CASRLAGGETQYF. The CDR3 DNA reads as TGCGCCAGCAGACTAGCGGGAGGCGAGACCCAGTACTTC.

The chain's CDR3 is CASSLGREDGYTF. The CDR3 DNA reads as TGTGCCAGCAGCCTCGGCAGGGAGGATGGCTACACCTTC. The V gene is TRBV7-3, the J gene TRBJ1-2; TRBD1 is a possible D gene (5 bases). Looked up from germline, CDR1 is SGHTA and CDR2 is FQGTGA. V was shortened by 5 bases and J by 6 bases, with 13 bases between the two germline ends. The CDR3 runs to 13 residues.

This clonotype has more than one count but fewer than ten. This rearrangement joins TRBV19 to TRBJ2-3, with 10 nucleotides matching TRBD2. This CDR3 has 15 residues. In germline, CDR1 is LNHDA, CDR2 SQIVND (reference sequence). The ends lost 5 bases at V and 2 bases at J; junction bases unmatched: 4. CDR3 nucleotide sequence: TGTGCCAGTAGTGTAACTAGCGGGATCACAGATACGCAGTATTTT. Translation: CASSVTSGITDTQYF. Full variable domain (remainder filled in from reference TRBV19 and TRBJ2-3): DGGITQSPKYLFRKEGQNVTLSCEQNLNHDAMYWYRQDPGQGLRLIYYSQIVNDFQKGDIAEGYSVSREKKESFPLTVTSAQKNPTAFYLCASSVTSGITDTQYFGPGTRLTVL.

This clonotype was picked up many times. The V and J genes are TRBV20-1 and TRBJ2-3; tentative D call: TRBD2 (5 bases). The CDR3 consists of 14 residues. Trimming took 3 bases from V and 6 from J, leaving 16 bases between them. The germline CDR1 and CDR2 sequences are DFQATT and SNEGSKA (reference sequence). CDR3 loop: CSASWRVGADTQYF. The CDR3, as DNA: TGCAGTGCTAGTTGGCGGGTTGGAGCCGATACGCAGTATTTT.

This clonotype appeared many times. The J gene is TRBJ1-6, the V gene TRBV27, with D possibly being TRBD1 (5 bases). The CDR3 extends over 15 amino acids. Trimming took 5 bases from V and 7 from J, leaving 15 bases between them. Germline V gene sequence: CDR1 MNHEY, CDR2 SMNVEV (reference sequence). CDR3 sequence: CASSIKGRANSPLHF. CDR3 bases: TGTGCCAGCAGTATTAAGGGACGAGCGAATTCACCCCTCCACTTT.